Listed below are T cell receptor beta chains from one sample, sequenced in a study of response to subunit inactivated influenza vaccine. TCRdb processed the RT-PCR reads anew with MiXCR; each CDR3 protein has one entry. The sample lists about 520,000 distinct CDR3 sequences, 25% seen once, with 1.5% to 2% in the top ten. The sample consisted of CD4+ T cells sorted from PBMCs, taken roughly 5 days after vaccination. Every receptor here comes from a man aged 45-65 years who received an inactivated influenza vaccine. Both conserved end residues are part of each CDR3. A D gene is named only where the DNA matches it firmly. For some rows the clone size is stated as once, few or many, or as a class when expanded; others skip it.

>TRBJ2-7|TRBV6-2/TRBV6-3|NA|NA
TGTGCCAGCAGTTACCTGGGGACCAACGCCTACGAGCAGTACTTC
CASSYLGTNAYEQYF
>TRBJ2-5|TRBV11-2|TRBD2|few
TGTGCCAGCAGCAGGACTAGCGGGACTGTTGGAGAGACCCAGTACTTC
CASSRTSGTVGETQYF
>TRBJ2-5|TRBV20-1|NA|few
TGCAGTGCTAGAGAAGTGGGGGAGACCCAGTACTTC
CSAREVGETQYF
>TRBJ1-5|TRBV6-5|TRBD1|NA
TGTGCCAGCAGTTCCCTAGGACAGGGAGATCAGCCCCAGCATTTT
CASSSLGQGDQPQHF
>TRBJ2-2|TRBV6-1|NA|NA
TGTGCCAGCAGCGCACCGGGGGTAAACACCGGGGAGCTGTTTTTT
CASSAPGVNTGELFF
>TRBJ1-6|TRBV6-5|TRBD1|NA
TGTGCCAGCAGTTCCCCGGGGGGACAGGGATATTCACCCCTCCACTTT
CASSSPGGQGYSPLHF
>TRBJ2-3|TRBV29-1|TRBD1|few
TGCAGCGTGCAGGGGGTCCCCACAGATACGCAGTATTTT
CSVQGVPTDTQYF
>TRBJ2-7|TRBV12-3/TRBV12-4|NA|NA
TGTGCCAGCAGTTTAATGGGGAGCCCGGTCTCCGAGCAGTACTTC
CASSLMGSPVSEQYF
>TRBJ2-1|TRBV5-1|TRBD1|NA
TGCGCCAGCAGCGACGGACAGGGGTACAATGAGCAGTTCTTC
CASSDGQGYNEQFF
>TRBJ1-2|TRBV7-2|NA|NA
TGTGCCAGCAGCTTAGCGCCACAGACTAACTATGGCTACACCTTC
CASSLAPQTNYGYTF
>TRBJ2-3|TRBV6-1|NA|NA
TGTGCCAGCAGGCTCGGGACGCTGGGGGGAGATACGCAGTATTTT
CASRLGTLGGDTQYF
>TRBJ2-7|TRBV20-1|TRBD1|few
TGCAGTGCTCCCTTTTTGGACAGGTACGAGCAGTACTTC
CSAPFLDRYEQYF
>TRBJ2-4|TRBV7-9|NA|many
TGTGCCAGCAGCTTGACGGGAAACATTCAGTACTTC
CASSLTGNIQYF
>TRBJ2-1|TRBV6-2/TRBV6-3|NA|NA
TGTGCCAGCAGTTACTCGACAAGCTCCTACAATGAGCAGTTCTTC
CASSYSTSSYNEQFF
>TRBJ2-5|TRBV20-1|TRBD1|few
TGCAGTGCTCCTACTGGGACAGGGCGGATGGAGACCCAGTACTTC
CSAPTGTGRMETQYF
>TRBJ1-6|TRBV7-2|NA|NA
TGTGCCAGCAGCTTAGGACCCAGCAGGGTCGGATCACCCCTCCACTTT
CASSLGPSRVGSPLHF
>TRBJ2-1|TRBV5-1|TRBD1|few
TGCGCCAGCAGCACAAGGACAGGGGGCTCTGAGCAGTTCTTC
CASSTRTGGSEQFF
>TRBJ2-2|TRBV11-2|NA|NA
TGTGCCAGCAGCTTAGGGGGGGGCACGAACACCGGGGAGCTGTTTTTT
CASSLGGGTNTGELFF
>TRBJ2-1|TRBV9|NA|NA
TGTGCCAGCAGCGTAGCCCGGCGTGGGGTACATGGTGAGCAGTTCTTC
CASSVARRGVHGEQFF
>TRBJ1-1|TRBV6-1|NA|few
TGTGCCAGCAGTCCAGGGAGTTGGAACACTGAAGCTTTCTTT
CASSPGSWNTEAFF
>TRBJ2-7|TRBV28|NA|NA
TGTGGCAGCAAGGGGGGGAAGCAGTACTTC
CGSKGGKQYF
>TRBJ2-5|TRBV9|NA|NA
TGTGCCAGCTCCTGGGGACAAGCCCAAGAGACCCAGTACTTC
CASSWGQAQETQYF
>TRBJ2-1|TRBV7-2|TRBD2|NA
TGTGCCAGCAGCTTAATACAAGGACTAGGTGGGAATGAGCAGTTCTTC
CASSLIQGLGGNEQFF
>TRBJ2-1|TRBV7-8|TRBD1|once
TGTGCCAGCAGCTTCCAGGACAGGGGAATGGGTGAGCAGTTCTTC
CASSFQDRGMGEQFF
>TRBJ2-1|TRBV11-2|NA|NA
TGTGCCAGCAGCTTAGCATTTGGCTCCTACAATGAGCAGTTCTTC
CASSLAFGSYNEQFF
>TRBJ2-2|TRBV7-2|NA|NA
TGTGCCAGCAGCTTAGGACCTCAGGCGGCCGGGGAGCTGTTTTTT
CASSLGPQAAGELFF